The rows below give T cell receptor beta chains drawn from one sample of a study of blood T cell repertoires in COVID-19. The repertoire was sequenced with immunoSEQ multiplex PCR; TCRdb's copy has only in-frame clones and lacks some. Of approximately 400,000 clones listed, around 87% are singletons. Sequenced input: PBMCs or T cells enriched from blood (not recorded which). The origin of the receptors is a man aged 30 to 39 who had recovered from COVID-19. The CDR3 runs from the conserved cysteine through the conserved F or W. The order of the fields is CDR3 length, J gene, V gene, clone size, D gene, CDR3 DNA, CDR3 protein. D genes are given only for firm matches. Clone size is shown for a subset of rows, as once, few, many or a class of expanded clone.

CDR3 length: 14
J gene: TRBJ2-2
V gene: TRBV10-3
clone size: NA
D gene: TRBD1
CDR3 DNA: TGTGCCATCAGGAAGACAGGGTCCACCGGGGAGCTGTTTTTT
CDR3 protein: CAIRKTGSTGELFF

CDR3 length: 16
J gene: TRBJ2-7
V gene: TRBV11-2
clone size: NA
D gene: TRBD2
CDR3 DNA: TGTGCCAGCAGCCCCCCGATGGGGCGGGGGACCTACGAGCAGTACTTC
CDR3 protein: CASSPPMGRGTYEQYF

CDR3 length: 14
J gene: TRBJ2-7
V gene: TRBV11-2
clone size: once
D gene: NA
CDR3 DNA: TGTGCCAGCAGCTTGACCTCAACCCGGGGCGAGCAGTACTTC
CDR3 protein: CASSLTSTRGEQYF

CDR3 length: 15
J gene: TRBJ2-7
V gene: TRBV25-1
clone size: NA
D gene: TRBD1
CDR3 DNA: TGTGCCAGCAGTGACACCGGGACAGGGGCCTACGAGCAGTACTTC
CDR3 protein: CASSDTGTGAYEQYF

CDR3 length: 14
J gene: TRBJ1-1
V gene: TRBV7-2
clone size: NA
D gene: NA
CDR3 DNA: TGTGCCAGCAGCTTGACAGCGATGAACACTGAAGCTTTCTTT
CDR3 protein: CASSLTAMNTEAFF

CDR3 length: 15
J gene: TRBJ2-1
V gene: TRBV7-2
clone size: NA
D gene: TRBD2
CDR3 DNA: TGTGCCAGCACGCTCCAAAGCGGGGGTCTCAATGAGCAGTTCTTC
CDR3 protein: CASTLQSGGLNEQFF

CDR3 length: 15
J gene: TRBJ1-5
V gene: TRBV27
clone size: NA
D gene: TRBD1
CDR3 DNA: TGTGCCAGCAGCTCCTGGACAGGGAACCATCAGCCCCAGCATTTT
CDR3 protein: CASSSWTGNHQPQHF

CDR3 length: 15
J gene: TRBJ2-5
V gene: TRBV29-1
clone size: NA
D gene: NA
CDR3 DNA: NA
CDR3 protein: CSTSGSGQGEETQYF

CDR3 length: 14
J gene: TRBJ2-7
V gene: TRBV24-1
clone size: NA
D gene: TRBD2
CDR3 DNA: TGTGCCACCACGGGAGGGACACTTTCCTACGAGCAGTACTTC
CDR3 protein: CATTGGTLSYEQYF

CDR3 length: 15
J gene: TRBJ2-2
V gene: TRBV5-1
clone size: NA
D gene: TRBD1
CDR3 DNA: TGCGCCAGCCGCGCAGGGGGAACGAACACCGGGGAGCTGTTTTTT
CDR3 protein: CASRAGGTNTGELFF

CDR3 length: 15
J gene: TRBJ1-5
V gene: TRBV6-6
clone size: NA
D gene: TRBD1
CDR3 DNA: TGTGCCAGCAGCCACGAGGGGGCAGATAATCAGCCCCAGCATTTT
CDR3 protein: CASSHEGADNQPQHF

CDR3 length: 14
J gene: TRBJ1-2
V gene: TRBV9
clone size: few
D gene: NA
CDR3 DNA: TGTGCCAGCAGCGTAGTCGAGGGAAGCTATGGCTACACCTTC
CDR3 protein: CASSVVEGSYGYTF

CDR3 length: 15
J gene: TRBJ1-4
V gene: TRBV3-1/TRBV3-2
clone size: NA
D gene: NA
CDR3 DNA: TGTGCCAGCAGCCAAGAATGGAGTCGCCTTGAAAAACTGTTTTTT
CDR3 protein: CASSQEWSRLEKLFF

CDR3 length: 18
J gene: TRBJ2-3
V gene: TRBV2
clone size: NA
D gene: TRBD2
CDR3 DNA: TGTGCCAGCTCCTTGGGGCTAGCGGGGGTAACAAGCACAGATACGCAGTATTTT
CDR3 protein: CASSLGLAGVTSTDTQYF

CDR3 length: 14
J gene: TRBJ1-3
V gene: TRBV6-5
clone size: once
D gene: NA
CDR3 DNA: TGTGCCAGCAGCCAGGACAACTCTGGAAACACCATATATTTT
CDR3 protein: CASSQDNSGNTIYF

CDR3 length: 15
J gene: TRBJ2-7
V gene: TRBV6-2/TRBV6-3
clone size: NA
D gene: TRBD1
CDR3 DNA: TGTGCCAGCAGTTACACAGGGGGCAGCTCCTACGAGCAGTACTTC
CDR3 protein: CASSYTGGSSYEQYF

CDR3 length: 14
J gene: TRBJ1-2
V gene: TRBV30
clone size: NA
D gene: TRBD1
CDR3 DNA: TGTGCCTGGGGAAGGGACAGCGGAGTTTATGGCTACACCTTC
CDR3 protein: CAWGRDSGVYGYTF

CDR3 length: 14
J gene: TRBJ1-6
V gene: TRBV7-9
clone size: NA
D gene: TRBD1
CDR3 DNA: TGTGCCAGCAGCCCGGGACAGGGTGGTTCACCCCTCCACTTT
CDR3 protein: CASSPGQGGSPLHF

CDR3 length: 15
J gene: TRBJ2-1
V gene: TRBV5-6
clone size: NA
D gene: TRBD1
CDR3 DNA: TGTGCCAGCAGCTTGATGACAGGGGGGTACAATGAGCAGTTCTTC
CDR3 protein: CASSLMTGGYNEQFF

CDR3 length: 16
J gene: TRBJ2-3
V gene: TRBV9
clone size: NA
D gene: TRBD2
CDR3 DNA: TGTGCCAGCAGCGTACTCGCTTCGGCGGGGGGAGATACGCAGTATTTT
CDR3 protein: CASSVLASAGGDTQYF

CDR3 length: 13
J gene: TRBJ1-2
V gene: TRBV7-9
clone size: NA
D gene: NA
CDR3 DNA: TGTGCCAGCAGCTTCAGGGCTAACTATGGCTACACCTTC
CDR3 protein: CASSFRANYGYTF

CDR3 length: 14
J gene: TRBJ2-3
V gene: TRBV7-3
clone size: NA
D gene: TRBD2
CDR3 DNA: TGTGCCAGCAGTCCCGCGGGGGGCACAGATACGCAGTATTTT
CDR3 protein: CASSPAGGTDTQYF

CDR3 length: 15
J gene: TRBJ2-7
V gene: TRBV4-1
clone size: NA
D gene: NA
CDR3 DNA: TGCGCCAGCAGCCAACTTCCGGGACACAAGTACGAGCAGTACTTC
CDR3 protein: CASSQLPGHKYEQYF

CDR3 length: 15
J gene: TRBJ1-2
V gene: TRBV19
clone size: NA
D gene: TRBD1
CDR3 DNA: TGTGCCAGTAGTATACGGGGGACAGGGGGCTATGGCTACACCTTC
CDR3 protein: CASSIRGTGGYGYTF

CDR3 length: 13
J gene: TRBJ1-1
V gene: TRBV30
clone size: NA
D gene: NA
CDR3 DNA: TGTGCCTGGAGTGTAGGAGGAGAAACTGAAGCTTTCTTT
CDR3 protein: CAWSVGGETEAFF

CDR3 length: 15
J gene: TRBJ2-3
V gene: TRBV7-8
clone size: once
D gene: NA
CDR3 DNA: TGTGCCAGCAGCTTAGTACAGACCCGCACAGATACGCAGTATTTT
CDR3 protein: CASSLVQTRTDTQYF

CDR3 length: 13
J gene: TRBJ1-3
V gene: TRBV29-1
clone size: NA
D gene: NA
CDR3 DNA: TGCAGCGTTGAACGCGTTTCTGGAAACACCATATATTTT
CDR3 protein: CSVERVSGNTIYF

CDR3 length: 16
J gene: TRBJ1-1
V gene: TRBV4-1
clone size: NA
D gene: TRBD1
CDR3 DNA: TGCGCCAGCAGCCAAGAATTACAGGGGATGAACACTGAAGCTTTCTTT
CDR3 protein: CASSQELQGMNTEAFF

CDR3 length: 13
J gene: TRBJ1-4
V gene: TRBV5-5
clone size: NA
D gene: NA
CDR3 DNA: TGTGCCAGCAGCTTGGCCTTTAATGAAAAACTGTTTTTT
CDR3 protein: CASSLAFNEKLFF

CDR3 length: 14
J gene: TRBJ2-7
V gene: TRBV10-3
clone size: NA
D gene: NA
CDR3 DNA: TGTGCCATCAGTGAGGCCACAGCAACCTACGAGCAGTACTTC
CDR3 protein: CAISEATATYEQYF

CDR3 length: 15
J gene: TRBJ2-1
V gene: TRBV5-4
clone size: NA
D gene: TRBD1
CDR3 DNA: TGTGCCAGCACAGGGGGGACAGGGCATTACAATGAGCAGTTCTTC
CDR3 protein: CASTGGTGHYNEQFF

CDR3 length: 13
J gene: TRBJ2-4
V gene: TRBV29-1
clone size: NA
D gene: TRBD1
CDR3 DNA: TGCAGCGTCGACAGGGGAGAGAGAAACATTCAGTACTTC
CDR3 protein: CSVDRGERNIQYF

CDR3 length: 12
J gene: TRBJ1-3
V gene: TRBV7-9
clone size: NA
D gene: NA
CDR3 DNA: TGTGCCAGCAGCCCCCAGGGAAACACCATATATTTT
CDR3 protein: CASSPQGNTIYF

CDR3 length: 12
J gene: TRBJ1-1
V gene: TRBV12-3/TRBV12-4
clone size: NA
D gene: TRBD1
CDR3 DNA: TGTGCCACACAGGGGTTGAACACTGAAGCTTTCTTT
CDR3 protein: CATQGLNTEAFF

CDR3 length: 11
J gene: TRBJ1-1
V gene: TRBV5-1
clone size: NA
D gene: NA
CDR3 DNA: TGCGCCAGCAGCCATAACACTGAAGCTTTCTTT
CDR3 protein: CASSHNTEAFF

CDR3 length: 13
J gene: TRBJ2-7
V gene: TRBV7-9
clone size: NA
D gene: NA
CDR3 DNA: TGTGCCAGCAGCTCGAAGCAGGGCTACGAGCAGTACTTC
CDR3 protein: CASSSKQGYEQYF

CDR3 length: 15
J gene: TRBJ1-5
V gene: TRBV7-9
clone size: NA
D gene: NA
CDR3 DNA: TGTGCCAGCAGCTTAGGCGTATACAGCAATCAGCCCCAGCATTTT
CDR3 protein: CASSLGVYSNQPQHF

CDR3 length: 15
J gene: TRBJ2-4
V gene: TRBV5-1
clone size: NA
D gene: NA
CDR3 DNA: TGCGCCAGCAGCCTACGACCGGAGATCAAAAACATTCAGTACTTC
CDR3 protein: CASSLRPEIKNIQYF

CDR3 length: 13
J gene: TRBJ2-5
V gene: TRBV11-2
clone size: NA
D gene: NA
CDR3 DNA: TGTGCCAGCAGCTACGGACTCCAAGAGACCCAGTACTTC
CDR3 protein: CASSYGLQETQYF

CDR3 length: 15
J gene: TRBJ2-1
V gene: TRBV27
clone size: few
D gene: TRBD1
CDR3 DNA: TGTGCCAGCAGTATGGGACAGGGGGCTATCAATGAGCAGTTCTTC
CDR3 protein: CASSMGQGAINEQFF

CDR3 length: 14
J gene: TRBJ1-2
V gene: TRBV2
clone size: few
D gene: TRBD1
CDR3 DNA: TGTGCCAGCAGCTCGGGACAGCGGAACTATGGCTACACCTTC
CDR3 protein: CASSSGQRNYGYTF

CDR3 length: 13
J gene: TRBJ2-5
V gene: TRBV7-2
clone size: few
D gene: NA
CDR3 DNA: TGTGCCAGCAGCTTAGATCTAAGAGAGACCCAGTACTTC
CDR3 protein: CASSLDLRETQYF

CDR3 length: 14
J gene: TRBJ1-2
V gene: TRBV12-5
clone size: NA
D gene: TRBD1
CDR3 DNA: TGTGCTAGTGGTTTGGCACTTGGGACAGATGGCTACACCTTC
CDR3 protein: CASGLALGTDGYTF

CDR3 length: 13
J gene: TRBJ2-2
V gene: TRBV10-1
clone size: once
D gene: NA
CDR3 DNA: TGCGCCAGCACTAGTCAGAACACCGGGGAGCTGTTTTTT
CDR3 protein: CASTSQNTGELFF

CDR3 length: 15
J gene: TRBJ1-5
V gene: TRBV19
clone size: NA
D gene: TRBD1
CDR3 DNA: TGTGCCAGTAGTTCCCAGGGGGCGGGCAATCAGCCCCAGCATTTT
CDR3 protein: CASSSQGAGNQPQHF

CDR3 length: 13
J gene: TRBJ1-2
V gene: TRBV7-3
clone size: NA
D gene: NA
CDR3 DNA: TGTGCCAGCAGTTCGGGGGACGGCTATGGCTACACCTTC
CDR3 protein: CASSSGDGYGYTF

CDR3 length: 15
J gene: TRBJ1-1
V gene: TRBV5-1
clone size: NA
D gene: TRBD1
CDR3 DNA: TGCGCCAGCAGTCCCCGGACAGGGGGACGGACTGAAGCTTTCTTT
CDR3 protein: CASSPRTGGRTEAFF

CDR3 length: 13
J gene: TRBJ1-2
V gene: TRBV12-3/TRBV12-4
clone size: once
D gene: NA
CDR3 DNA: TGTGCCAGCAGTTATGACAGACACTATGGCTACACCTTC
CDR3 protein: CASSYDRHYGYTF

CDR3 length: 15
J gene: TRBJ1-6
V gene: TRBV7-9
clone size: once
D gene: TRBD1
CDR3 DNA: TGTGCCAGCAGCTTAACTCAGGGGGCCATTTCACCCCTCCACTTT
CDR3 protein: CASSLTQGAISPLHF

CDR3 length: 12
J gene: TRBJ1-1
V gene: TRBV5-4
clone size: NA
D gene: NA
CDR3 DNA: TGTGCCAGCAGCTTTTTGAGCACTGAAGCTTTCTTT
CDR3 protein: CASSFLSTEAFF

CDR3 length: 15
J gene: TRBJ1-4
V gene: TRBV6-2/TRBV6-3
clone size: NA
D gene: NA
CDR3 DNA: TGTGCCAGCAGTCTACCTCGGGGTGCCCACGAAAAACTGTTTTTT
CDR3 protein: CASSLPRGAHEKLFF

CDR3 length: 14
J gene: TRBJ1-3
V gene: TRBV30
clone size: NA
D gene: NA
CDR3 DNA: TGTGCCTGGAGGGGAGACGGAGCTGGAAACACCATATATTTT
CDR3 protein: CAWRGDGAGNTIYF

CDR3 length: 18
J gene: TRBJ2-5
V gene: TRBV18
clone size: NA
D gene: NA
CDR3 DNA: TGTGCCAGCTCACCAATTTTTCAACAGGGTCAGCACCAAGAGACCCAGTACTTC
CDR3 protein: CASSPIFQQGQHQETQYF

CDR3 length: 17
J gene: TRBJ1-1
V gene: TRBV21-1
clone size: NA
D gene: NA
CDR3 DNA: TGTGCCAGCAGCAAAGTGGGAGGTTTTCCAGTGAACACTGAAGCTTTCTTT
CDR3 protein: CASSKVGGFPVNTEAFF